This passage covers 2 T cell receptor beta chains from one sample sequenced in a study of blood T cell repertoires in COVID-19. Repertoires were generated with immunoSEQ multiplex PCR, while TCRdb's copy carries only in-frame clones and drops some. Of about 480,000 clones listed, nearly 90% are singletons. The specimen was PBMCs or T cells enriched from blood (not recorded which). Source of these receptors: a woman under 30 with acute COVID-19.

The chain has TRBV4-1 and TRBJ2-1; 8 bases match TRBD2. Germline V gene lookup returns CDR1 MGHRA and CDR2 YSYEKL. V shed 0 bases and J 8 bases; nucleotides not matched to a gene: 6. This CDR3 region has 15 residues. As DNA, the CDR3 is TGCGCCAGCAGCCAAGATCACGGGACTAGTTATGAGCAGTTCTTC. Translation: CASSQDHGTSYEQFF.

CDR3 sequence (DNA): TGTGCCAGCAGCCAAGCAGGTCCCGTTAATGAAAAACTGTTTTTT. As protein: CASSQAGPVNEKLFF. The chain uses TRBV14 and TRBJ1-4, with no clear D. Trimming pared 1 base from V and 4 bases from J, leaving 10 bases between. This CDR3 is 15 amino acids long. CDR1 SGHDN and CDR2 FVKESK come from the germline V gene.